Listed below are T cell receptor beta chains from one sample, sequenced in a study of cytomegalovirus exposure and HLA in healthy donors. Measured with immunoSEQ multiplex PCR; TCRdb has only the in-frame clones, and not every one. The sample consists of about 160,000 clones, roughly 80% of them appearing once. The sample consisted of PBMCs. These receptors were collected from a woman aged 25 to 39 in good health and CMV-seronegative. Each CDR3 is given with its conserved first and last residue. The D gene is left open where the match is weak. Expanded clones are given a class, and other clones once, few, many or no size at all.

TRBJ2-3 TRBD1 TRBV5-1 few TGCGCCAGCAGGTCGGGACAGGGGGTTACTAGCACAGATACGCAGTATTTT CASRSGQGVTSTDTQYF
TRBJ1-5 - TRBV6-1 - TGTGCCAGCAGTGAAGCCGGAGGACCCAATCAGCCCCAGCATTTT CASSEAGGPNQPQHF
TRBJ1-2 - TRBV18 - TGTGCCAGCTCACCACCCGGGGATGGCTACACCTTC CASSPPGDGYTF
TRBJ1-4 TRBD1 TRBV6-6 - TGTGCCAGCAGGGGACAGGGCGGAGTAACTAATGAAAAACTGTTTTTT CASRGQGGVTNEKLFF
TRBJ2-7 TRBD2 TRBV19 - TGTGCCAGTAGTACAAAGAGCCAAAGGCTAGCGGGGGCCTACGAGCAGTACTTC CASSTKSQRLAGAYEQYF
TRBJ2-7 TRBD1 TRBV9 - TGTGCCAGCAGCGTAGGTTACGGACAGGACTCCTACGAGCAGTACTTC CASSVGYGQDSYEQYF
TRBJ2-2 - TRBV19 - TGTGCCAGTAGTATCGGCAGGTGGTCCGGGGAGCTGTTTTTT CASSIGRWSGELFF
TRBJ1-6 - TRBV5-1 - TGCGCCAGCAGCCTGGACGGTCATAGTAATTCACCCCTCCACTTT CASSLDGHSNSPLHF
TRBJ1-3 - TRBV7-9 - TGTGCCAGCAGCTTACAGCAGCGGAGAAACACCATATATTTT CASSLQQRRNTIYF
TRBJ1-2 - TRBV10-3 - TGTGCCACGCCGGACACCTCAAACAACTATGGCTACACCTTC CATPDTSNNYGYTF
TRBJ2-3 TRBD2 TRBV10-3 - TGTGCCACCAAGGGACTAGCGGGGGCCACAGATACGCAGTATTTT CATKGLAGATDTQYF
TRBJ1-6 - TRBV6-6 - TGTGCCAGCAGTTACCTGCAGGGCCAATCACCCCTCCACTTT CASSYLQGQSPLHF
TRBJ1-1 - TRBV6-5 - TGTGCCAGCAAACCAGGCATGAACACTGAAGCTTTCTTT CASKPGMNTEAFF
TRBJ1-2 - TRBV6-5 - TGTGCCAGCAGTTACTCGATTCGGGGTAACTATGGCTACACCTTC CASSYSIRGNYGYTF
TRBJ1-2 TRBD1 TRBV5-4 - TGTGCCAGCAGCTTACAGGGGGGAACGAGTAACTATGGCTACACCTTC CASSLQGGTSNYGYTF
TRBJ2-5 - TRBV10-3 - TGTGCCATCAGTGAAGCTAGAGAGACCCAGTACTTC CAISEARETQYF
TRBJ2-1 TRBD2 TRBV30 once TGTGCCTGGGAGGCCGGCGCGGGGGGCTTGTACAATGAGCAGTTCTTC CAWEAGAGGLYNEQFF
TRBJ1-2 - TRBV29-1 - TGCAGCGTTCAATCGGCGGACTATGGCTACACCTTC CSVQSADYGYTF
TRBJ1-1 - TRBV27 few TGTGCCAGCAGATACAGGAACACTGAAGCTTTCTTT CASRYRNTEAFF
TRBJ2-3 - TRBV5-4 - TGTGCCAGCAGCTTGGCCAGGGGTTCTGGGACAGATACGCAGTATTTT CASSLARGSGTDTQYF
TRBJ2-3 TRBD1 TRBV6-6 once TGTGCCAGCAGGACTACCGGGACAGGGGGCGCAGATACGCAGTATTTT CASRTTGTGGADTQYF
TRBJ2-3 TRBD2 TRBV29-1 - TGCAGCGCCGCGACTAGCGGGGGGGCAGATACGCAGTATTTT CSAATSGGADTQYF
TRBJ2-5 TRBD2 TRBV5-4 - TGTGCCAGCAGCTTGGAGACTAGCCGGATCGAGACCCAGTACTTC CASSLETSRIETQYF
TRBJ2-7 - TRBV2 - TGTGCCAGCAGTGTTTACCCCGGATCGAGGGAGCAGTACTTC CASSVYPGSREQYF
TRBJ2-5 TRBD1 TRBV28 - TGTGCCAGCAGGGGATGGGACAGGGCGGGCGAGACCCAGTACTTC CASRGWDRAGETQYF
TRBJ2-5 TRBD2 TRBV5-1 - TGCGCCAGCAGCTCCGGGGGGGCTGGAGAGACCCAGTACTTC CASSSGGAGETQYF
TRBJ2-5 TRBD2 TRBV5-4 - TGTGCCAGCAGCTTGGCGGGGACTAGCGAGACCCAGTACTTC CASSLAGTSETQYF
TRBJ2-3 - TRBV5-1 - TGCGCCAGCGGAATGTTTGCGGGGACCGATACGCAGTATTTT CASGMFAGTDTQYF
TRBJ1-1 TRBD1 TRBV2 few TGTGCCAGCACGAGAGGGGGCAACACTGAAGCTTTCTTT CASTRGGNTEAFF
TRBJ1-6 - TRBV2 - TGTGCCAGCAGTGAGCAAGCTGTCGATAATTCACCCCTCCACTTT CASSEQAVDNSPLHF
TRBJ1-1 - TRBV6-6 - TGTGCCAGCAGTTCAGTGAACACTGAAGCTTTCTTT CASSSVNTEAFF
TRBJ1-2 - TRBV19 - TGTGCCAGTAGTATTCTCCCTTATGGCTACACCTTC CASSILPYGYTF
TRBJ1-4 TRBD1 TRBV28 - TGTGCCAGCAGCTCCACAGGGGCGGGGGGCCCTAATGAAAAACTGTTTTTT CASSSTGAGGPNEKLFF
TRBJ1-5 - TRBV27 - TGTGCCAGCAGTTCGGGGACACTCGGCAATCAGCCCCAGCATTTT CASSSGTLGNQPQHF
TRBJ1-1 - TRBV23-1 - TGCGCCAGCAGTCAATCAATGGAGGGTGAAGCTTTCTTT CASSQSMEGEAFF
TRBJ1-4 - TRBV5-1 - TGCGCCAGCAGCTTGTCAGGATCAATTGAAAAACTGTTTTTT CASSLSGSIEKLFF
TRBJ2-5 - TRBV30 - TGTGCCTGGAATATGGGCCAACAAGTTACCCAGTACTTC CAWNMGQQVTQYF
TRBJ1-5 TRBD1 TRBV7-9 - TGTGCCAGCAGCTTAGCGGGACAGGGCGGTCAGCCCCAGCATTTT CASSLAGQGGQPQHF
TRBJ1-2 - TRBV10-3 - TGTGCCATCAGTGAGTCGGACAGCTATGGCTACACCTTC CAISESDSYGYTF
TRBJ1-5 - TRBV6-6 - TGTGCCAGCAGTTACTCTGCAGCAGGGACTGGACAGCCCCAGCATTTT CASSYSAAGTGQPQHF
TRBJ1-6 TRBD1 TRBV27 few TGTGCCAGCTCCGGGACAGATAATTCACCCCTCCACTTT CASSGTDNSPLHF